This passage covers 26 T cell receptor beta chains from one sample sequenced in a study of early T cells in non-severe SARS-CoV-2 infection. TCRdb fed the 5' RACE reads into MiXCR, producing one record per CDR3 protein. The sample shows some 61,000 distinct CDR3 sequences, more than 9% of them seen only once. Sequencing input: whole blood. Receptor source: an adult who was a healthcare worker with PCR-confirmed SARS-CoV-2 infection or an uninfected control (not recorded which).

Only a few counts were recorded for this clonotype. The chain is built from TRBV7-9 and TRBJ2-3, with 7 bases fitting TRBD2. Trimming cost V 5 bases and J 14 bases; bases outside gene matches: 19. The CDR3 extends over 15 amino acids. Germline lookup yields CDR1 SEHNR and CDR2 FQNEAQ (reference sequence). The CDR3 sequence: CASSRSTGGLKIAYF. CDR3 nucleotide sequence: TGTGCCAGCAGCCGTAGCACCGGGGGACTAAAAATCGCGTATTTT.

CDR3 sequence (DNA): TGCAGCGTTGATGGGGCGCGGGGAAGTGCCAACGTCCTGACTTTC. This translates into CSVDGARGSANVLTF. The gene calls are TRBV29-1 and TRBJ2-6, with TRBD2 as a possible D gene (6 bases). CDR3 length: 15 residues. Trimming took 3 bases from V and 7 from J, leaving 16 bases between them. Germline V gene lookup returns CDR1 SQVTM and CDR2 ANQGSEA.

This clonotype was observed at least ten times. CDR3 amino acids: CAGKSSYNSPLHF. DNA for the CDR3: TGTGCCGGGAAGAGCTCCTATAATTCACCCCTCCACTTT. V is TRBV6-6 and J is TRBJ1-6; no clear D gene. V lost 11 bases to trimming and J lost 0 bases, with 8 bases between them. The length of the CDR3 is 13 residues. The germline V gene encodes CDR1 MNHNY and CDR2 SVGAGI (reference sequence).

This clonotype was counted ten times or more. The DNA of the CDR3 is TGCAGCGTTGAAGATTCCCGAGGGGCCTCCTACAATGAGCAGTTCTTC. This codes for CSVEDSRGASYNEQFF. This chain uses TRBV29-1 with TRBJ2-1; D might be TRBD1 or TRBD2, each matching 5 bases. V lost 0 bases and J lost 0, with 12 bases in between. CDR1 is SQVTM and CDR2 is ANQGSEA in the germline V gene. The CDR3 is 16 residues long.

The chain couples TRBV7-8 to TRBJ2-3, with D possibly TRBD1 on 6 matching bases. Per germline, CDR1 SGHVS and CDR2 FQNEAQ. This CDR3 is built from 15 residues. The V and J ends lost 5 bases and 1 base respectively, with 13 bases between them. The CDR3 is CASSHVTGRTDTQYF. The CDR3 DNA is TGTGCCAGCAGCCACGTGACAGGACGCACAGATACGCAGTATTTT.

This clonotype occurred many times. J is TRBJ2-3 and V is TRBV5-4, with 11 bases that match TRBD2. The CDR3 covers 15 residues. The V and J ends lost 4 bases and 5 bases, in that order; junction bases with no gene match: 6. The V gene's germline CDR1 is SGHNT and CDR2 YYREEE (reference sequence). CDR3 loop: CASSTPTSGVDTQYF. DNA of the CDR3: TGTGCCAGCAGCACCCCGACTAGCGGGGTAGATACGCAGTATTTT.

The chain links TRBV11-2 to TRBJ1-5; 11 positions agree with TRBD1. Germline CDR1 SGHAT, CDR2 FQNNGV. V gave up 4 bases and J gave up 2 bases; unmatched junction bases: 1. This CDR3 has 15 amino acids. The DNA for the CDR3 is TGTGCCAGCAGCTGGGGACAGGGGGGCAATCAGCCCCAGCATTTT. This codes for CASSWGQGGNQPQHF.

This clonotype turned up a few times. The genes are TRBV2 and TRBJ2-2; possible D gene TRBD1, 7 bases. Germline lookup yields CDR1 SNHLY and CDR2 FYNNEI. This CDR3 has 15 amino acids. V shed 5 bases and J shed 4 bases, with 14 bases lying between them. The CDR3 region is CASSSRQGLTGELFF. Here the CDR3 DNA reads TGTGCCAGCAGTTCGAGACAGGGACTCACCGGGGAGCTGTTTTTT.

The chain joins TRBV5-1 to TRBJ2-5, with D uncertain. The CDR3 is 12 amino acids. The V gene lost 3 bases and the J gene lost 4 bases, with 7 bases spanning the gap. Germline V CDR1 and CDR2: SGHRS, YFSETQ. The CDR3 loop reads CASSWKGETQYF. CDR3 sequence (DNA): TGCGCCAGCAGCTGGAAGGGAGAGACCCAGTACTTC.

CDR3 sequence: CSAHQGVTSYEQYF. DNA for the CDR3: TGCAGTGCTCACCAGGGGGTCACCTCCTACGAGCAGTACTTC. V and J are TRBV20-1 and TRBJ2-7; 7 nucleotides agree with TRBD1. Germline CDR1 and CDR2: DFQATT and SNEGSKA (reference sequence). The ends lost 5 bases at V and 0 bases at J; junction bases unmatched: 7. This CDR3 contains 14 residues.

The table lists this clonotype with a few counts. V gene TRBV7-9 combines with J gene TRBJ2-7; the D is unclear. Per germline, CDR1 SEHNR and CDR2 FQNEAQ (reference sequence). The CDR3 has 11 amino acids. Between the trimmed V and J ends, which lost 3 bases and 3 bases, there was a span of 3 bases. CDR3 nucleotides: TGTGCCAGCAGCTTGTACTACGAGCAGTACTTC. This translates into CASSLYYEQYF.

The V call is TRBV20-1, the J call TRBJ2-3, with D perhaps TRBD2 (7 bases). V gave up 1 base and J gave up 8 bases, with 16 bases separating them. The V gene's germline CDR1 is DFQATT and CDR2 SNEGSKA (reference sequence). The CDR3 is made up of 14 amino acids. The CDR3 loop is CSARVAGEGGTQYF. The CDR3 DNA reads TGCAGTGCTAGAGTGGCGGGAGAGGGGGGTACGCAGTATTTT.

This clonotype has at least ten counts. The genes are TRBV5-1 and TRBJ1-1; 7 bases are shared with TRBD1. This CDR3 is 13 amino acids long. The V gene end was trimmed by 2 bases and the J gene end by 3 bases; junction bases not matched to a gene: 1. The germline gives CDR1 SGHRS, CDR2 YFSETQ. For the CDR3, the DNA is TGCGCCAGCAGCTTCCAGGGGGACACTGAAGCTTTCTTT. Its translation: CASSFQGDTEAFF.

This clonotype has a count of ten or more. The junction departs from the called germline gene at one end, perhaps through a read error. The chain couples TRBV11-2 to TRBJ1-6; 7 bases agree with TRBD1. In germline, CDR1 is SGHAT, CDR2 FQNNGV. The CDR3 is 17 residues long. CDR3 DNA: TGTGCCAGCACCCTTAACGCGAACCGGGACAGAAATTCACCCCTCCATTTT. Translating gives CASTLNANRDRNSPLHF.

This clonotype was detected a few times. Relative to the germline gene, one junction end is altered; a read error may explain this. V gene TRBV2 combines with J gene TRBJ1-4; possible D gene TRBD1, 5 bases. The CDR3 contains 11 residues. Germline V gene data show CDR1 as SNHLY and CDR2 as FYNNEI. Here the CDR3 reads CASSDGGSGLF. As DNA, the CDR3 is TGTGCCAGCAGTGACGGGGGGTCAGGCCTTTTT.

This clonotype was seen at least ten times. The chain couples TRBV14 to TRBJ2-7; TRBD1 aligns across 9 bases. This CDR3 has 14 amino acids. The junction had 2 bases not matched to a gene; V was cut back by 5 bases and J by 0 bases. Per germline, CDR1 SGHDN and CDR2 FVKESK. The chain's CDR3 is CASSYRGLSYEQYF. The CDR3 region has the DNA TGTGCCAGCAGCTACAGGGGGCTCTCCTACGAGCAGTACTTC.

This clonotype was found many times. This chain uses TRBV14 with TRBJ1-1; 8 nucleotides match TRBD1. Germline trimming cut 2 bases from V and 6 bases from J; bases unmatched to any gene: 8. CDR1 SGHDN and CDR2 FVKESK come from the germline V gene. The CDR3 extends over 15 amino acids. DNA of the CDR3: TGTGCCAGCAGCCAACTTGGACAGGGATCGGCTGAAGCTTTCTTT. It codes for CASSQLGQGSAEAFF.

With regard to this clonotype: This may arise from a read error, as a much more abundant clone is one base away. The CDR3 does not end in the conserved phenylalanine or tryptophan, so this is likely a read error. This chain joins TRBV7-2 and TRBJ2-7; D perhaps matches TRBD2 (5 bases). The germline V and J ends were trimmed by 5 bases and 5 bases, with 16 bases remaining between them. The germline CDR1 and CDR2 sequences are SGHTA and FQGNSA. The CDR3 sequence is 14 residues long. The CDR3 DNA reads as TGTGCCAGCAGCCACGGGGTAGCGACCCACGAGCAGTACCTC. Translation: CASSHGVATHEQYL.

This clonotype was counted ten times or more. This rearrangement joins TRBV18 to TRBJ1-1, with TRBD1 matching 8 bases. V shed 3 bases, J shed 2 bases, and the junction held 5 bases outside the gene matches. Germline assignment: CDR1 KGHSH and CDR2 LQKENI. The CDR3 loop spans 15 amino acids. CDR3 amino acids: CASSPAAGGNTEAFF. The CDR3 coding sequence is TGTGCCAGCTCACCTGCGGCAGGGGGCAACACTGAAGCTTTCTTT.

The V call is TRBV4-2, the J call TRBJ2-3; 8 nucleotides match TRBD1. J was trimmed by 2 bases and V by 2 bases; bases with no gene match: 9. The CDR3 length is 17 residues. The V gene's germline CDR1 is LGHNA and CDR2 YNFKEQ. Here the CDR3 DNA reads TGTGCCAGCAGCCAAAAGCCAGGGGGCCGGCTCACAGATACGCAGTATTTT. Its protein is CASSQKPGGRLTDTQYF.

This chain uses TRBV4-3 with TRBJ2-3; 11 nucleotides agree with TRBD2. V lost 4 bases to trimming and J lost 6 bases; unmatched junction nucleotides: 9. The V gene's germline CDR1 is LGHNA and CDR2 YSLEER. CDR3 size: 16 residues. As DNA, the CDR3 is TGCGCCAGCAGCCCAACACAGACTAGCGGGAAGGATACGCAGTATTTT. This sequence encodes CASSPTQTSGKDTQYF.

This clonotype was recorded a few times. The chain carries TRBV11-3 and TRBJ2-3; D remains unclear. Trimming pared 3 bases from V and 2 bases from J, leaving 15 bases between. Germline V gives CDR1 SGHNT, CDR2 YENEEA. This CDR3 is built from 16 residues. The CDR3 coding sequence is TGTGCCAGCAGCTTTCGACGGGTGTTAAACACAGATACGCAGTATTTT. Protein sequence: CASSFRRVLNTDTQYF.

The table lists this clonotype with many counts. This rearrangement joins TRBV4-1 to TRBJ2-7, with D possibly matching TRBD1 (6 bases). The CDR3 spans 15 residues. Between the trimmed V and J ends, which lost 0 bases and 3 bases, there was a span of 12 bases. In germline, CDR1 is MGHRA, CDR2 YSYEKL. CDR3: CASSQDRRTVYEQYF. CDR3 sequence (DNA): TGCGCCAGCAGCCAAGACCGCCGGACAGTCTACGAGCAGTACTTC.

In its sample, this clonotype was seen a few times. The genes are TRBV24-1 and TRBJ2-3; D not certain. This CDR3 has 12 residues. The V end was cut by 4 bases, the J end by 6 bases, with 7 bases between. Germline values: CDR1 KGHDR, CDR2 SFDVKD. The CDR3 coding sequence is TGTGCCACCAGTGACCCCCCGGATACGCAGTATTTT. Translation gives CATSDPPDTQYF.

The chain recombines TRBV20-1 with TRBJ2-1; 11 nucleotides line up with TRBD2. Per the germline V gene, CDR1 is DFQATT and CDR2 is SNEGSKA (reference sequence). The J segment lost 3 bases and the V segment lost 0 bases, leaving 4 bases of the junction unmatched. CDR3 length: 16 amino acids. CDR3 sequence: CSARDSGGADYNEQFF. The CDR3 bases are TGCAGTGCTAGAGATAGCGGGGGGGCAGACTACAATGAGCAGTTCTTC.

Comments on this clonotype: At one end the junction does not follow the germline gene, possibly because of a read error. The rearrangement joins TRBV5-6 to TRBJ2-2; TRBD1 matches at 10 bases. CDR1 and CDR2 (germline): SGHDT, YYEEEE. The CDR3 covers 12 residues. CDR3 in DNA: TGTGCCAGCAGCATTGGACAGGGGGGGCTGTTTTTT. Translating gives CASSIGQGGLFF.